Listed here is a single TCR beta chain. Its target is not known. The CDR3 extends over 14 amino acids. The germline V and J ends were trimmed by 8 bases and 1 base, with 14 bases remaining between them. The germline V gene has CDR1 MNHEY and CDR2 SVGAGI. Regarding treatment: oral pan-JAK inhibitor, 5-10 mg twice daily. cDNA serving as the sequencing template came from extracted, reverse transcribed RNA. The protocol was immunoSEQ multiplex PCR, while the TCRdb copy is restricted to in-frame clones and leaves out a portion. The sample includes a few hundred thousand clones, 35% to 40% seen only once; the top ten take about 0.48%. This specimen belongs to a study of CD8+ T cells in alopecia areata. About the study: The study gave tofacitinib for 6 to 18 months, then 6 months off drug.

Findings of the study overall: Scalp sequencing captures resident alphabeta T cells of normal skin too.

The sample consisted of CD4+ T cells sorted from blood, taken at approximately week 30, from a patient treated with tofacitinib. The chain carries TRBV6-5 and TRBJ1-1; no firm D call. The sequence was obtained from a human donor with alopecia areata. CDR3 protein: CASRALASNTEAFF. The CDR3 DNA reads as TGTGCCAGCCGGGCCCTGGCCTCGAACACTGAAGCTTTCTTT.